This T cell receptor (beta chain) was documented in a study of T cell repertoires in ileal Crohn's disease. The CDR3 totals 16 residues. With 5 bases clipped from V and 4 bases from J, the junction kept 13 bases outside the gene matches. The germline V gene has CDR1 LNHDA and CDR2 SQIVND (reference sequence). The assay was immunoSEQ multiplex PCR, and TCRdb's table has in-frame clones only and misses some. The data contain roughly 11,000 clones, about 70% of them singletons. This TCR was recovered from an adult with Crohn's disease. The material sequenced was ileal tissue. The chain is built from TRBV19 and TRBJ1-2, with 7 bases aligning to TRBD1. As DNA, the CDR3 is TGTGCCAGTAGTGAGCCTAGGGACAGCGCATTCTATGGCTACACCTTC. Protein sequence: CASSEPRDSAFYGYTF.